This T cell receptor beta chain was sequenced during a study of immune evolution from preneoplasia to lung adenocarcinoma. On the study more broadly: HLA loss of heterozygosity: less than 9% AIS, about 15% MIA, 30% to 35% ADC, none AAH.

Two lung cancer pathologists independently confirmed each histologic diagnosis. TCRdb's table, derived via immunoSEQ multiplex PCR, lists solely in-frame clones and lacks some. The table shows 10,000 to 13,000 clones, with roughly 82% occurring only once. As to this clone: The antigen remains undetermined.

The germline V gene has CDR1 SGHDT and CDR2 YYEEEE. This CDR3 is built from 16 residues. Trimming pared 1 base from V and 5 bases from J, leaving 18 bases between. Study-wide results and caveats: Later-stage lesions appeared to have more T cells, more diversity, less clonality. Top clone share appeared to fall from AAH through AIS, MIA, adenocarcinoma.

The specimen sequenced was FFPE minimally invasive lung adenocarcinoma tissue. V and J are TRBV5-6 and TRBJ1-1; D might be TRBD1 (6 bases). The sequence was obtained from a person aged 70 to 85 with lung adenocarcinoma. The CDR3 sequence is CASSLLGARHNTEAFF. CDR3 sequence (DNA): TGTGCCAGCAGCTTGCTGGGGGCGCGACATAATACTGAAGCTTTCTTT.